The entry below describes one T cell receptor beta chain. The antigen remains undetermined. The data were obtained in a study of T cells after yellow fever vaccination. Study conclusions and caveats: When the response was secondary, it was weaker but reached its peak faster, day 5 versus 15. The CD4 and CD8 compartments had a small share of their clonotypes in common. Clones that expanded after primary vaccination mostly reappeared after the booster (96% CD4, 80% to 90% CD8).

V dropped 5 bases and J dropped 4 bases, with 9 bases sitting between them. The CDR3 sequence is 14 residues long. The study made its TCR cDNA through 5'RACE template switching. That step introduced a universal primer site along with UMIs. TCRdb called the 5' RACE reads again in MiXCR, with one record for every CDR3 protein. The sample shows some 350,000 distinct CDR3 sequences, under 5% of them seen only once. The specimen comprised PBMCs, sampled 5 days after the yellow fever booster vaccination. This receptor was identified in a man aged 18 to 29 who received the YFV17D yellow fever vaccine. The gene calls are TRBV12-3 or TRBV12-4 and TRBJ1-6, with D possibly TRBD1 on 6 matching bases. CDR3 region: CASSTTGYNSPLHF. CDR3 in DNA: TGTGCCAGCAGTACGACAGGTTATAATTCACCCCTCCACTTT.